These T cell receptor beta chains were read from a single sample in a study of breast tumors, draining lymph nodes, adjacent tissues. TCRdb independently ran MiXCR on the multiplex PCR reads; one entry per CDR3 protein. The data contain approximately 130,000 distinct CDR3 sequences, around 24% of them singletons. Sequencing used axillary lymph node tissue. These receptors all come from a female donor with breast cancer. Some clones in this sample may be carry-over from other donors' samples. CDR3s include the opening cysteine and the closing phenylalanine or tryptophan. Each record gives: V gene, D gene, clone size, J gene, CDR3 DNA, CDR3 protein. A D gene is named only where the DNA matches it firmly. Expanded clones get a size class; other rows say once, few or many, or leave the size out.

V gene: TRBV7-8; D gene: TRBD1; clone size: NA; J gene: TRBJ2-7; CDR3 DNA: TGTGCCAGCAGCTCCCCCTCCGGGACAGGGTCCTACGAGCAGTACTTC; CDR3 protein: CASSSPSGTGSYEQYF
V gene: TRBV20-1; D gene: NA; clone size: many; J gene: TRBJ2-7; CDR3 DNA: TGCAGTGCTAGAGATGCCGGGAGACGGGACACGGGCTACGAGCAGTACTTC; CDR3 protein: CSARDAGRRDTGYEQYF
V gene: TRBV20-1; D gene: TRBD2; clone size: many; J gene: TRBJ2-1; CDR3 DNA: TGCAGTGCTAGAGATATGAGCGGGGGGGTCTCCTACAATGAGCAGTTCTTC; CDR3 protein: CSARDMSGGVSYNEQFF
V gene: TRBV5-1; D gene: TRBD1; clone size: many; J gene: TRBJ1-4; CDR3 DNA: TGCGCCAGCAGCCCGGGACAGGGGCTGACTAATGAAAAACTGTTTTTT; CDR3 protein: CASSPGQGLTNEKLFF
V gene: TRBV10-3; D gene: TRBD2; clone size: many; J gene: TRBJ2-2; CDR3 DNA: TGTGCCACGGGACTAGCGGGAGAAATGGAGGAGCTGTTTTTT; CDR3 protein: CATGLAGEMEELFF
V gene: TRBV11-1; D gene: TRBD2; clone size: many; J gene: TRBJ2-1; CDR3 DNA: TGTGCCAGCAGCTTAGACCGCGGGAGGGGGAATGAGCAGTTCTTC; CDR3 protein: CASSLDRGRGNEQFF
V gene: TRBV20-1; D gene: TRBD2; clone size: NA; J gene: TRBJ2-1; CDR3 DNA: TGCAGTGCTAGGCCCCCTAGCGGGAGGGTCAATGGGCAGTTCTTC; CDR3 protein: CSARPPSGRVNGQFF
V gene: TRBV20-1; D gene: TRBD1; clone size: many; J gene: TRBJ1-5; CDR3 DNA: TGCAGTGCGATCCGGACAGGGGAGGGGCAGCCCCAGCATTTT; CDR3 protein: CSAIRTGEGQPQHF
V gene: TRBV15; D gene: TRBD1; clone size: NA; J gene: TRBJ2-3; CDR3 DNA: TGTGCCACCGTCGGCCGGGACAGCCGAGGGGTCCGCACGGATACGCAGTATTTT; CDR3 protein: CATVGRDSRGVRTDTQYF
V gene: TRBV20-1; D gene: TRBD2; clone size: many; J gene: TRBJ2-5; CDR3 DNA: TGCAGTGCTGGCCTAGCGGGAGTGGGAGAGACCCAGTACTTC; CDR3 protein: CSAGLAGVGETQYF
V gene: TRBV3-1; D gene: NA; clone size: many; J gene: TRBJ2-3; CDR3 DNA: TGTGCCAGCAGCCAGTGGGTAGCCCCAGATACGCAGTATTTT; CDR3 protein: CASSQWVAPDTQYF
V gene: TRBV6-2/TRBV6-3; D gene: NA; clone size: NA; J gene: TRBJ2-7; CDR3 DNA: TGTGCCAGCAGTTACCTTCCACTTAGCAGGAGGGGGCAGTACTTC; CDR3 protein: CASSYLPLSRRGQYF
V gene: TRBV5-5; D gene: NA; clone size: NA; J gene: TRBJ1-2; CDR3 DNA: TGTGCCAGCAGCTTGTCGTCAGGGAACTGCTATGGCAACACCTTC; CDR3 protein: CASSLSSGNCYGNTF
V gene: TRBV30; D gene: TRBD2; clone size: many; J gene: TRBJ2-1; CDR3 DNA: TGTGCCTGGAGTTTCAGCGGGGGGTTGGGTGAGCAGTTCTTC; CDR3 protein: CAWSFSGGLGEQFF
V gene: TRBV19; D gene: NA; clone size: few; J gene: TRBJ2-2; CDR3 DNA: TGTGCCAGTAGTGGCCCGGTGAACACCGGGGAGCTGTTTTTT; CDR3 protein: CASSGPVNTGELFF
V gene: TRBV6-2/TRBV6-3; D gene: TRBD2; clone size: many; J gene: TRBJ2-1; CDR3 DNA: TGTGCCAGCACCTCAACCGGGACTAGCGGGACGATAAAGCAGTTCTTC; CDR3 protein: CASTSTGTSGTIKQFF
V gene: TRBV2; D gene: NA; clone size: many; J gene: TRBJ2-3; CDR3 DNA: TGTGCCAGCGCGACTGGAGATACGCAGTATTTT; CDR3 protein: CASATGDTQYF
V gene: TRBV20-1; D gene: NA; clone size: few; J gene: TRBJ2-4; CDR3 DNA: TGCAGTGCTAGGTGGGGGGAGTTGGCCAAAAACATTCAGTACTTC; CDR3 protein: CSARWGELAKNIQYF
V gene: TRBV7-8; D gene: TRBD1; clone size: many; J gene: TRBJ1-6; CDR3 DNA: TGTGCCAGCAGCTTAGACAGGGGACCGAATTCACCCCTCCACTTT; CDR3 protein: CASSLDRGPNSPLHF